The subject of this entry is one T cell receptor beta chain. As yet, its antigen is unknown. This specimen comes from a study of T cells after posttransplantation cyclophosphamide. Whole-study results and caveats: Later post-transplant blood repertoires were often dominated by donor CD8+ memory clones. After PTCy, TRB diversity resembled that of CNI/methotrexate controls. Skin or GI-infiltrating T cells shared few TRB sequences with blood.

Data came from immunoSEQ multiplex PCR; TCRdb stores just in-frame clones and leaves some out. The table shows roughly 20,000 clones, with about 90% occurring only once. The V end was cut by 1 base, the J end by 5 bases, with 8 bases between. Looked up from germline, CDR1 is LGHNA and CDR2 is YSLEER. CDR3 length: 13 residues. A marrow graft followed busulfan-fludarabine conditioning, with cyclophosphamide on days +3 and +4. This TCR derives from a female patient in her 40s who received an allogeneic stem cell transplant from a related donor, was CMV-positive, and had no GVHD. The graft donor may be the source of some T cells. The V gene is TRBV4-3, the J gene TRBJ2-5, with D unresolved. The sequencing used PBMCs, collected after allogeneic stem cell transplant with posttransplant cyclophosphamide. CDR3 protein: CASSQGLTETQYF. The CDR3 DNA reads TGCGCCAGCAGCCAAGGACTCACGGAGACCCAGTACTTC.